This record looks at one TCR beta chain sequence and its context. What it binds is not known. The PCR used 60 Vbeta and 13 Jbeta primers. Only in-frame clones appear in the TCRdb table, and some are missing; sequencing was by immunoSEQ multiplex PCR. The sample has about 140,000 clones, about four fifths seen once. The entry originates in a study of cytomegalovirus exposure and HLA in healthy donors. This CDR3 has 12 amino acids. Trimming cost V 3 bases and J 4 bases, with 9 bases left between them. Germline V CDR1 and CDR2: SQVTM, ANQGSEA. Each donor was healthy, and each was a bone marrow donor. Study-level results: A later analysis linked a missense DCLRE1C variant to TCR beta V- and J-gene trimming. Among the CMV-associated chains, a few were confirmed in vitro as specific for CMV antigens.

What was sequenced was PBMCs. The clonotype originates from a woman aged 40 to 50 in good health and CMV-seropositive. V gene TRBV29-1 combines with J gene TRBJ1-1; the D is unclear. CDR3 coding DNA: TGCAGCGTTGATAAGAAGAGCACTGAAGCTTTCTTT. It translates to CSVDKKSTEAFF.